One and the same sample provided the 24 T cell receptor beta chains below, sequenced in a study of cytomegalovirus exposure and HLA in healthy donors. TCRdb's copy holds only in-frame clones and misses some; the assay was immunoSEQ multiplex PCR. The table shows hundreds of thousands of clones, with about 83% occurring only once. Material: PBMCs. These receptor sequences come from a man between 18 and 35 years old in good health and CMV-seronegative.

This chain connects TRBV6-5 to TRBJ1-5; a possible D gene is TRBD1 (5 bases). CDR3 length: 13 residues. Germline lookup yields CDR1 MNHEY and CDR2 SVGAGI. V was pared by 8 bases and J by 5 bases, with 13 bases between. The CDR3 DNA reads TGTGCCAGCCGGGCAGGGATGCATCAGCCCCAGCATTTT. Translation: CASRAGMHQPQHF.

DNA of the CDR3: TGTGCCAGCAGTTACGCGAGGAATACCTACGAGCAGTACTTC. Translated, it gives CASSYARNTYEQYF. V gene TRBV6-5 combines with J gene TRBJ2-7; D unresolved. The germline gives CDR1 MNHEY, CDR2 SVGAGI. CDR3 length: 14 amino acids. V lost 2 bases, J lost 2 bases, and 10 bases lay in between.

The rearrangement links TRBV6-6 to TRBJ1-6; D is perhaps TRBD1 (6 bases). Germline V gene lookup returns CDR1 MNHNY and CDR2 SVGAGI (reference sequence). Trimming left V 10 bases short and J 9 bases short, with 25 bases between. There are 16 residues in the CDR3. CDR3 sequence: CATRGHGGAKTSPLHF. The CDR3 DNA is TGTGCCACCCGCGGGCATGGGGGGGCAAAGACTTCACCCCTCCACTTT.

Notes on this clone: A read error may account for a junction end that differs from germline. This chain connects TRBV6-1 to TRBJ2-3; 7 bases fit TRBD2. Germline CDR1 reads MNHNS; CDR2 reads SASEGT. The CDR3 is made up of 14 amino acids. CDR3 sequence: CSSTKPGGDDTQYF. The CDR3 region has the DNA TGTTCCAGCACAAAGCCGGGGGGTGATGATACGCAGTATTTT.

CDR3 sequence (DNA): TGTGCCAGCACCGTAGGGGAATCGAACACTGAAGCTTTCTTT. This sequence encodes CASTVGESNTEAFF. The gene calls are TRBV7-9 and TRBJ1-1, with D possibly TRBD1 on 5 matching bases. Germline-derived CDR1 and CDR2 are SEHNR and FQNEAQ (reference sequence). The CDR3 contains 14 residues. The V end lost 7 bases, the J end lost 1 base, and 13 bases lay between the germline ends. Variable domain in full (rest from reference TRBV7-9 and TRBJ1-1): DTGVSQNPRHKITKRGQNVTFRCDPISEHNRLYWYRQTLGQGPEFLTYFQNEAQLEKSRLLSDRFSAERPKGSFSTLEIQRTEQGDSAMYLCASTVGESNTEAFFGQGTRLTVV.

The V gene is TRBV4-1, the J gene TRBJ2-1; 12 bases agree with TRBD2. The V segment lost 0 bases and the J segment 6 bases; nucleotides outside the gene matches: 9. Germline CDR1 reads MGHRA; CDR2 reads YSYEKL. The CDR3 totals 18 residues. The CDR3 region has the DNA TGCGCCAGCAGCCAAGAAGGCTCTCTAGCGGGAGGGAGCAATGAGCAGTTCTTC. Encoded protein: CASSQEGSLAGGSNEQFF.

This sequence joins TRBV29-1 and TRBJ2-3; 11 bases are shared with TRBD2. Germline trimming cut 6 bases from V and 5 bases from J; bases unmatched to any gene: 7. This CDR3 is 14 amino acids long. Germline V CDR1 and CDR2: SQVTM, ANQGSEA. In DNA form, the CDR3 reads TGCAGCGTCGTACTAGCGGGGGAGGGAGATACGCAGTATTTT. This encodes CSVVLAGEGDTQYF.

This clone was counted a single time. The V gene is TRBV28, the J gene TRBJ1-1; TRBD1 might be the D (5 bases). V was clipped by 7 bases and J by 7 bases, with 10 bases between them. The CDR3 sequence is 11 residues long. The germline gives CDR1 MDHEN, CDR2 SYDVKM. DNA of the CDR3: TGTGCCAGCATGGCAGGGCGTGAAGCTTTCTTT. Protein product: CASMAGREAFF. Looking up the rest from reference TRBV28 and TRBJ1-1 gives the full variable domain: DVKVTQSSRYLVKRTGEKVFLECVQDMDHENMFWYRQDPGLGLRLIYFSYDVKMKEKGDIPEGYSVSREKKERFSLILESASTNQTSMYLCASMAGREAFFGQGTRLTVV.

V is TRBV7-2 and J is TRBJ1-6, with D perhaps matching TRBD1 (6 bases). Germline V gene data show CDR1 as SGHTA and CDR2 as FQGNSA. V lost 6 bases to trimming and J lost 8 bases, with 17 bases between them. The CDR3 length is 15 residues. The CDR3 DNA sequence: TGTGCCAGCAGAACTACAGGGTTCAGGGATTCACCCCTCCACTTT. Amino acids: CASRTTGFRDSPLHF.

The chain employs TRBV23-1 and TRBJ2-1; tentative D call: TRBD2 (5 bases). TRBV23-1 is treated as an ORF (open reading frame) with a function not yet certain. Deletions cut 1 base from V and 7 bases from J, with 17 bases between. The CDR3 length is 16 residues. CDR3 bases: TGCGCCAGCAGTCAATTCTATCCAAGCGGATGGAATGAGCAGTTCTTC. Its translation is CASSQFYPSGWNEQFF.

This chain links TRBV28 with TRBJ2-4; 11 bases are a match to TRBD1. The CDR3 sequence is 18 residues long. J was trimmed by 1 base and V by 6 bases; bases with no gene match: 11. Germline V lookup: CDR1 MDHEN, CDR2 SYDVKM. The CDR3 spells CASSPGTGGLWAKNIQYF. The CDR3 DNA reads as TGTGCCAGCAGCCCCGGGACAGGGGGGCTTTGGGCCAAAAACATTCAGTACTTC.

This clone was seen a few times. The chain employs TRBV5-4 and TRBJ2-1; 12 nucleotides line up with TRBD2. This CDR3 has 16 amino acids. Trimming took 7 bases from V and 4 from J; bases not matched to a gene: 9. Germline V gene sequence: CDR1 SGHNT, CDR2 YYREEE (reference sequence). The CDR3 loop is CASGRTSGTLYNEQFF. For the CDR3, the DNA is TGTGCCAGCGGACGGACTAGCGGGACCCTATACAATGAGCAGTTCTTC.

V and J are TRBV30 and TRBJ1-4; no definite D call. The CDR3 extends over 14 amino acids. Germline CDR1 and CDR2: GTSNPN and SVGIG (reference sequence). V was shortened by 0 bases and J by 5 bases, with 10 bases between the two germline ends. The DNA for the CDR3 is TGTGCCTGGAGTGTTGGCAGGAGGAATGAAAAACTGTTTTTT. This translates into CAWSVGRRNEKLFF. The whole variable domain, remainder taken from reference TRBV30 and TRBJ1-4, is SQTIHQWPATLVQPVGSPLSLECTVEGTSNPNLYWYRQAAGRGLQLLFYSVGIGQISSEVPQNLSASRPQDRQFILSSKKLLLSDSGFYLCAWSVGRRNEKLFFGSGTQLSVL.

V is TRBV5-1 and J is TRBJ2-3, with D possibly being TRBD2 (5 bases). CDR3 size: 13 residues. The germline gives CDR1 SGHRS, CDR2 YFSETQ. V lost 0 bases and J lost 4, with 6 bases in between. CDR3 residues: CASSLERADTQYF. The DNA of the CDR3 is TGCGCCAGCAGCTTGGAGAGGGCAGATACGCAGTATTTT.

J is TRBJ1-1 and V is TRBV5-1, with 7 bases fitting TRBD1. The CDR3 consists of 13 residues. Germline lookup yields CDR1 SGHRS and CDR2 YFSETQ. The V segment lost 2 bases and the J segment 3 bases; nucleotides outside the gene matches: 1. CDR3 loop: CASSFDRDTEAFF. The DNA of the CDR3 is TGCGCCAGCAGCTTTGACAGGGACACTGAAGCTTTCTTT.

CDR3 nucleotide sequence: TGTGCCAGCAGGCCAAGCGGGAGTTCTCTGTACGAGCAGTACTTC. It codes for CASRPSGSSLYEQYF. This chain uses TRBV6-5 with TRBJ2-7, with 8 bases aligning to TRBD2. Trimming at V came to 6 bases and at J to 4 bases, leaving 11 bases not matched to a gene. The CDR3 has 15 amino acids. Looked up from germline, CDR1 is MNHEY and CDR2 is SVGAGI.

The V call is TRBV11-2, the J call TRBJ2-5, with a possible D match to TRBD1 (6 bases). This CDR3 region has 15 residues. V was shortened by 4 bases and J by 5 bases, with 17 bases between the two germline ends. In germline, CDR1 is SGHAT, CDR2 FQNNGV. The CDR3 nucleotides read TGTGCCAGCAGCTCCCAGACAGGCACAGGGGAGACCCAGTACTTC. Residues: CASSSQTGTGETQYF.

The chain joins TRBV5-3 to TRBJ1-2, with D possibly matching TRBD1 (5 bases). TRBV5-3 is designated an ORF whose function remains uncertain. The CDR3 spans 13 residues. The V end lost 4 bases, the J end lost 6 bases, and 13 bases lay between the germline ends. The CDR3 sequence: CARSASGIHGYTF. CDR3 bases: TGTGCCAGAAGCGCCTCAGGGATCCATGGCTACACCTTC.

This clone showed up just once. The chain joins TRBV7-8 to TRBJ2-5, with 7 bases fitting TRBD1. The CDR3 runs 14 residues. From germline, CDR1 is SGHVS and CDR2 FQNEAQ. V dropped 7 bases and J dropped 5; count of bases not matched to a gene: 10. The CDR3 here is CASIKGARMETQYF. CDR3 nucleotides: TGTGCCAGCATCAAGGGGGCCAGAATGGAGACCCAGTACTTC.

This rearrangement joins TRBV28 to TRBJ2-1; D might be TRBD1 (8 bases). Germline-derived CDR1 and CDR2 are MDHEN and SYDVKM. Trimming removed 7 bases at V and 10 bases at J, with 14 bases between. The CDR3 is 12 amino acids. The DNA of the CDR3 is TGTGCCAGCAAGAGCGGGGACAGGGAGCAGTTCTTC. Its translation: CASKSGDREQFF.

The rearrangement links TRBV9 to TRBJ1-2, with TRBD1 as a possible D gene (6 bases). Trimming removed 0 bases at V and 1 base at J, with 10 bases between. CDR3 size: 15 residues. The germline CDR1 and CDR2 sequences are SGDLS and YYNGEE. CDR3 amino acids: CASSVGGGYNYGYTF. The CDR3 DNA reads TGTGCCAGCAGCGTAGGAGGGGGATATAACTATGGCTACACCTTC.

DNA for the CDR3: TGTGCCAGCAGTTACGAGGTCCAAGAGACCCAGTACTTC. Translating it yields CASSYEVQETQYF. The chain joins TRBV6-5 to TRBJ2-5; D is uncertain. CDR3 size: 13 residues. Germline loops: CDR1 MNHEY, CDR2 SVGAGI. The V end lost 2 bases, the J end lost 1 base, and 5 bases lay between the germline ends.

This chain joins TRBV18 and TRBJ1-4, with TRBD1 as a possible D gene (5 bases). The CDR3 covers 15 residues. V was cut by 5 bases and J by 8 bases, with 18 bases left in between. Germline CDR1 is KGHSH and CDR2 is LQKENI. The chain's CDR3 is CASSSFATEGEKLFF. In DNA, the CDR3 is TGTGCCAGCTCAAGCTTTGCGACGGAGGGGGAAAAACTGTTTTTT.

The chain links TRBV4-3 to TRBJ1-2; possibly TRBD1 for D (6 bases). Germline CDR1 is LGHNA and CDR2 is YSLEER. The CDR3 contains 14 residues. V was clipped by 3 bases and J by 8 bases, with 16 bases between them. The CDR3 spells CASSQDTGLQGYTF. CDR3 in DNA: TGCGCCAGCAGCCAGGATACAGGGCTACAAGGCTACACCTTC.